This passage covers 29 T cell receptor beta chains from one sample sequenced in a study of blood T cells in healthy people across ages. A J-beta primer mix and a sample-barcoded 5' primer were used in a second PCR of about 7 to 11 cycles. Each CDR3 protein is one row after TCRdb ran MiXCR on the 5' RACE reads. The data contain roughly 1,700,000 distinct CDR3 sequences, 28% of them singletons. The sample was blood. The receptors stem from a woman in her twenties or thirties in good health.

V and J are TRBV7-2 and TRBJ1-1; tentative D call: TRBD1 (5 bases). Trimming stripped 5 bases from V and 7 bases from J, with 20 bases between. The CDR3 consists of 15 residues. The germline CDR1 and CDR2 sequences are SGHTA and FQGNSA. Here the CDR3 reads CASSISLGVPVEAFF. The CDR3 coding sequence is TGTGCCAGCAGCATTAGCCTGGGGGTACCGGTTGAAGCTTTCTTT.

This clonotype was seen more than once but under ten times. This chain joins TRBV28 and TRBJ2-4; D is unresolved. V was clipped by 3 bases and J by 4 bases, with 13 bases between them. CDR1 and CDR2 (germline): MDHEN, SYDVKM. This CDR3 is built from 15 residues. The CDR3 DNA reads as TGTGCCAGCAGTTTCCTTGACACGAAAAAAAACATTCAGTACTTC. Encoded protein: CASSFLDTKKNIQYF.

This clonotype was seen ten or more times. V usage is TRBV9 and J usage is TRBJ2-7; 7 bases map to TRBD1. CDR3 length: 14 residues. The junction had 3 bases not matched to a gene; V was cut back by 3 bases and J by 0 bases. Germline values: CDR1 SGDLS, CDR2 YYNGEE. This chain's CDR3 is CASSATGSSYEQYF. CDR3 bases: TGTGCCAGCAGCGCGACAGGGTCCTCCTACGAGCAGTACTTC. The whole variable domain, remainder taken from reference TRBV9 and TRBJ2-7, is DSGVTQTPKHLITATGQRVTLRCSPRSGDLSVYWYQQSLDQGLQFLIQYYNGEERAKGNILERFSAQQFPDLHSELNLSSLELGDSALYFCASSATGSSYEQYFGPGTRLTVT.

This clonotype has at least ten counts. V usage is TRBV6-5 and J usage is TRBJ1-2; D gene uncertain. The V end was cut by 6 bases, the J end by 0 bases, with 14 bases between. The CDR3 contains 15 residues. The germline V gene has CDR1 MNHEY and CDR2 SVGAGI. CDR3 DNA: TGTGCCAGCAGGGATTCAGGAGTAGCTAACTATGGCTACACCTTC. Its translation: CASRDSGVANYGYTF.

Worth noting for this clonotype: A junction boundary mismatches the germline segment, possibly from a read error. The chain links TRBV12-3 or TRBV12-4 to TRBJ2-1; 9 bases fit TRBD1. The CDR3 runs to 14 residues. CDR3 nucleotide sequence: TGTGCCGGCAGTTTGACAGGGGGGTCAAATGAGCAGTTCTTC. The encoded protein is CAGSLTGGSNEQFF.

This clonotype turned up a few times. CDR3 in DNA: TGCAGTACCGGGACTAGCGGCGTTGGAACAGATACGCAGTATTTT. Translating it yields CSTGTSGVGTDTQYF. The rearrangement links TRBV20-1 to TRBJ2-3; 11 bases match TRBD2. The V and J ends lost 8 bases and 3 bases, in that order; junction bases with no gene match: 10. Per the germline V gene, CDR1 is DFQATT and CDR2 is SNEGSKA (reference sequence). The length of the CDR3 is 15 residues.

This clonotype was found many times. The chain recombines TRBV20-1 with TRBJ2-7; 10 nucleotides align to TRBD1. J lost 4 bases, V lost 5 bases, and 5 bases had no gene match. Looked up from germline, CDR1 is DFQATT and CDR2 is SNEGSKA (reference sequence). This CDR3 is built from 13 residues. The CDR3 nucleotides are TGCAGTGCTCAGACAGGGGGCAGATACGAGCAGTACTTC. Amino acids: CSAQTGGRYEQYF.

This CDR3 is CSALGRGSNQPQHF. CDR3 bases: TGCAGCGCCCTCGGTAGGGGTAGTAATCAGCCCCAGCATTTT. The V call is TRBV29-1, the J call TRBJ1-5, with D perhaps TRBD1 (5 bases). Germline loops: CDR1 SQVTM, CDR2 ANQGSEA. The CDR3 extends over 14 amino acids. Deletions cut 7 bases from V and 4 bases from J, with 17 bases between.

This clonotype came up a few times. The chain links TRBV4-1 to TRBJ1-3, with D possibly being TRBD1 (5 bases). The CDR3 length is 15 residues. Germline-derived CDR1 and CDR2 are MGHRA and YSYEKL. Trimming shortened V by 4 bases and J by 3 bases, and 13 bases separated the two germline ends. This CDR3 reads CASSRESGFGNTIYF. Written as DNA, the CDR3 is TGCGCCAGCAGCCGTGAATCAGGGTTTGGAAACACCATATATTTT.

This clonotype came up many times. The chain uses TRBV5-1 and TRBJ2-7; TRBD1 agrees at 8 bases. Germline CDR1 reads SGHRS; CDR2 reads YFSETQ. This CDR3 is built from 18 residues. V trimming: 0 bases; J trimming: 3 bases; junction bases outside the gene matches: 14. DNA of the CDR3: TGCGCCAGCAGCTTGGGGCAGGGGGCCGGGTCCGGAATCTACGAGCAGTACTTC. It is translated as CASSLGQGAGSGIYEQYF.

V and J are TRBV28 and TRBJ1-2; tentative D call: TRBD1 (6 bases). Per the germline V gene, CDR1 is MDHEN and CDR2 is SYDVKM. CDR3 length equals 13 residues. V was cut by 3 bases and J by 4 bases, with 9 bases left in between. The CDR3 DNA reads TGTGCCAGCAGTTTCGGGGACATCTATGGCTACACCTTC. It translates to CASSFGDIYGYTF.

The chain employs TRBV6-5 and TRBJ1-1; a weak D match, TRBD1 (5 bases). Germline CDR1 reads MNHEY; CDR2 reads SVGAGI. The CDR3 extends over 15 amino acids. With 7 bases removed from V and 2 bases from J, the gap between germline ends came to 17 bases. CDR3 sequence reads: CASNRGKAQNTEAFF. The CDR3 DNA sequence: TGTGCCAGCAATCGGGGGAAAGCCCAAAACACTGAAGCTTTCTTT.

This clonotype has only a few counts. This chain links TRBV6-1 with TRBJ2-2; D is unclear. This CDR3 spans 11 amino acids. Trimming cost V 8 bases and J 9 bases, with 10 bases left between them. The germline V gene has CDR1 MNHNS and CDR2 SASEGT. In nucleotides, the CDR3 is TGTGCCAGCTCGGCCCCGAGGGAGCTGTTTTTT. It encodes CASSAPRELFF.

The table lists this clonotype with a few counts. The CDR3 protein is CASSPGLDTGELFF. CDR3 DNA sequence: TGCGCCAGCAGCCCGGGACTAGACACCGGGGAGCTGTTTTTT. The V call is TRBV5-1, the J call TRBJ2-2, with 8 bases identical to TRBD2. Germline V gene sequence: CDR1 SGHRS, CDR2 YFSETQ. This CDR3 has 14 residues. J lost 3 bases, V lost 4 bases, and 2 bases had no gene match.

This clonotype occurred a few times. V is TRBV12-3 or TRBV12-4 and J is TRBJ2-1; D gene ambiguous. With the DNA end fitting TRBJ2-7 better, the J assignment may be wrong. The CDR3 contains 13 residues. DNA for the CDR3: TGTGCCAGCAGTTTAGTAAAGTACAATGAGCAGTACTTC. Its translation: CASSLVKYNEQYF.

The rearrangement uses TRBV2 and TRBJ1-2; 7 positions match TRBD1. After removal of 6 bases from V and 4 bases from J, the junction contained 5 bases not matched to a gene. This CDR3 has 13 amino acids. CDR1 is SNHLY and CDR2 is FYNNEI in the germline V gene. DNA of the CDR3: TGTGCCAGCAGGGTTACAGGGGTCTATGGCTACACCTTC. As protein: CASRVTGVYGYTF.

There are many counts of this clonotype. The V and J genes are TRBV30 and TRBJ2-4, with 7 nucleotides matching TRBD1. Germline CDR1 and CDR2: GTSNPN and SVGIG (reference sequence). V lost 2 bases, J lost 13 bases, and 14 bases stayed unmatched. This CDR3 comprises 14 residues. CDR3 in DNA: TGTGCCTGGAGTAAACAGGGGTGGGAAGGTGAGCAGTACTTC. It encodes CAWSKQGWEGEQYF.

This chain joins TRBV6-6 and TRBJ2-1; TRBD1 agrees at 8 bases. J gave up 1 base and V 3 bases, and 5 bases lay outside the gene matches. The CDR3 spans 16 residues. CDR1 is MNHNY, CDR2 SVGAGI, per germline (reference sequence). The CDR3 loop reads CASSYETGDSYNEQFF. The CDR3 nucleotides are TGTGCCAGCAGTTATGAGACAGGGGATTCCTACAATGAGCAGTTCTTC.

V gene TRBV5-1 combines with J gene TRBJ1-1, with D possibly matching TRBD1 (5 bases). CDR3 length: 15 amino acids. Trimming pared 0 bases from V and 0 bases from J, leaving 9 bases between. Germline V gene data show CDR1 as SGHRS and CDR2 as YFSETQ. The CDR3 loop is CASSLDRSMNTEAFF. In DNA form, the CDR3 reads TGCGCCAGCAGCTTGGACAGGTCCATGAACACTGAAGCTTTCTTT.

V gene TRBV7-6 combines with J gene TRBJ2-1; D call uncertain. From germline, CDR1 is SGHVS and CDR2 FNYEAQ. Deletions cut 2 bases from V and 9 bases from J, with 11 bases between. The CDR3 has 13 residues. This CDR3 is CASSLTPQGEQFF. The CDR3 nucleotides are TGTGCCAGCAGCTTAACGCCGCAAGGTGAGCAGTTCTTC.

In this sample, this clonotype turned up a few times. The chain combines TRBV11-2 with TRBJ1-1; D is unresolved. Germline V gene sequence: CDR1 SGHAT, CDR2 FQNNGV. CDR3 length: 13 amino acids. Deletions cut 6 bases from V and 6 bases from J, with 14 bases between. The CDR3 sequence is CASRTSGSAEAFF. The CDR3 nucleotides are TGTGCCAGCAGAACAAGCGGGAGCGCTGAAGCTTTCTTT.

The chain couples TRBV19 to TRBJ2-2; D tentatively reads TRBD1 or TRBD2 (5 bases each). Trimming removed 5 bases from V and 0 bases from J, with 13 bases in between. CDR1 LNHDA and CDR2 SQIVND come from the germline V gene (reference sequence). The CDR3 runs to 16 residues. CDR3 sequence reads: CASSPGTAANTGELFF. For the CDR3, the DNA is TGTGCCAGTAGTCCTGGGACGGCGGCGAACACCGGGGAGCTGTTTTTT. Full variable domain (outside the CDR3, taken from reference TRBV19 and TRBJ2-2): DGGITQSPKYLFRKEGQNVTLSCEQNLNHDAMYWYRQDPGQGLRLIYYSQIVNDFQKGDIAEGYSVSREKKESFPLTVTSAQKNPTAFYLCASSPGTAANTGELFFGEGSRLTVL.

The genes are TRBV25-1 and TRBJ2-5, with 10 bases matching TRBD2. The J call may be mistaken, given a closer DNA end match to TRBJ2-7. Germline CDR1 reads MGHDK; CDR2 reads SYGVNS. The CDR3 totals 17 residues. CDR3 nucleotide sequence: TGTGCCAGCAGTGAACTGGGGGGGACTAGCGTAGCCTGCGAGCAGTACTTC. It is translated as CASSELGGTSVACEQYF.

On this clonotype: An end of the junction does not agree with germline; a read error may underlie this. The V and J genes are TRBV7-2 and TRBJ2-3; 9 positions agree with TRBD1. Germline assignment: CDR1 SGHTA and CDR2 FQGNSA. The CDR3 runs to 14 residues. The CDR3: CAGSPGTGLDTQYF. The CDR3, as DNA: TGTGCCGGCAGCCCTGGGACAGGGCTGGATACGCAGTATTTT.

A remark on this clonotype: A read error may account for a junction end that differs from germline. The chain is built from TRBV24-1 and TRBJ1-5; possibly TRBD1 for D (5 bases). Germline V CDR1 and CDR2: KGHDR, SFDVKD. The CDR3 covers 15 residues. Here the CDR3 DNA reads TGTGCCGCCAGTGATTCGACAGTTCCTGAGCGGCCCCAGCATTTT. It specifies CAASDSTVPERPQHF.

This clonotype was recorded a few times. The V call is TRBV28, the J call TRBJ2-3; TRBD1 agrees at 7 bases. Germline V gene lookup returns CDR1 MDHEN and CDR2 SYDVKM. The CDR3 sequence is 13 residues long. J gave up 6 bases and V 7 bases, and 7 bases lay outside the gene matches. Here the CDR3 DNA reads TGTGCCAGCATTAGACAGGGAGTCGATACGCAGTATTTT. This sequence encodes CASIRQGVDTQYF.

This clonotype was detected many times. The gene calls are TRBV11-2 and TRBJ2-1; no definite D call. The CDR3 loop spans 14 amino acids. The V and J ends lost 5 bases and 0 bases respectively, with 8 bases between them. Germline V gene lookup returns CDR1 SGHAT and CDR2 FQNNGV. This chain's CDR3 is CASSPGPSYNEQFF. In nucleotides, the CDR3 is TGTGCCAGCAGCCCAGGACCCTCCTACAATGAGCAGTTCTTC.

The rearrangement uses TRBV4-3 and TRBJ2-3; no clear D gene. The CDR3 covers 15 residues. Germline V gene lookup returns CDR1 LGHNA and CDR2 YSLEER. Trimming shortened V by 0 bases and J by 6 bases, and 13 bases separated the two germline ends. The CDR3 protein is CASSQDQSGRDTQYF. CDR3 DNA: TGCGCCAGCAGCCAAGATCAATCAGGAAGGGATACGCAGTATTTT.

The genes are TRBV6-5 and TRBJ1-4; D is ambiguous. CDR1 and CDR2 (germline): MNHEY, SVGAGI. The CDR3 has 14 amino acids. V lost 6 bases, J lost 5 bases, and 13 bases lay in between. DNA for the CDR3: TGTGCCAGCAGACGGTTAGACCGAAATGAAAAACTGTTTTTT. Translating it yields CASRRLDRNEKLFF.